This T cell receptor (beta chain) was profiled in a study of cytomegalovirus exposure and HLA in healthy donors. General study points: Reports indicated that the classifier achieved high specificity and sensitivity in diagnosing cytomegalovirus status. Upon later analysis, HLA-associated TCR beta chains proved more clonally expanded than other, equally common chains.

As concerns this clone: Its antigen remains unidentified.

This CDR3 has 12 amino acids. The junction had 6 bases not matched to a gene; V was cut back by 3 bases and J by 11 bases. The germline CDR1 and CDR2 sequences are KGHSH and LQKENI. The primer mix had 60 Vbeta and 13 Jbeta primers. Measured with immunoSEQ multiplex PCR; TCRdb has only the in-frame clones, and not every one. The sample holds about 160,000 clones, around two thirds seen once. All donors participated as healthy donors of bone marrow. The V call is TRBV18, the J call TRBJ2-7, with 8 bases lining up with TRBD2. The receptor was derived from a woman aged 18-35 years in good health and CMV-seronegative. The sample taken for sequencing was PBMCs. CDR3 region: CASSPSGGGEYF. As DNA, the CDR3 is TGTGCCAGCTCACCCTCCGGGGGGGGAGAGTACTTC.